This T cell receptor (beta chain) was obtained from a study of follicular helper T cells after annual influenza vaccination. Study as a whole: Days 0, 7 and 28 post-vaccination were the blood draw times. Across the 2013-2014, 2014-2015 and 2015-2016 vaccination seasons, some subjects were resampled.

Time point in this sample: 2015-2016 season, pre-vaccination. Germline assignment: CDR1 MNHNS and CDR2 SASEGT. This CDR3 spans 12 amino acids. V was shortened by 8 bases and J by 5 bases, with 7 bases between the two germline ends. TCRB was sequenced at Survey level resolution. Assay: immunoSEQ multiplex PCR; the TCRdb copy retains only in-frame clones and omits some. The repertoire consists of thousands of clones, with 82% occurring once and the leading ten covering 2.2%. The genes are TRBV6-1 and TRBJ1-6; D not certain. The TCR comes from an adult who received the influenza vaccine. The sample consisted of CXCR5+ CD38- circulating T follicular helper cells from blood, taken on the day of influenza vaccination. Subset specified: circulating Tfh, non-naive CD4+CXCR5+PD-1+ (ICOS+CD38+ or ICOS-CD38-). The CDR3 reads CASRENNSPLHF. The CDR3 DNA sequence: TGTGCCAGCCGGGAGAATAATTCACCCCTCCACTTT.